This is a list of T cell receptor beta chains from one sample in a study of naive and memory T cell subsets. TCRdb re-analysed the UMI-ligation and nested PCR reads in MiXCR, keeping a single row per CDR3 protein. Of approximately 80,000 distinct CDR3 sequences in the sample, over 8.5% were seen once. The sequencing input was naive CD8+ T cells from blood. The receptors derive from a human donor in good health. The CDR3 runs from the conserved cysteine through the conserved F or W. The D gene is left open where the match is weak. Part of the rows lack a size; the others show once, few, many or a class for expanded clones.

CASSLSGEQYF	TGTGCCAGCAGTTTATCGGGCGAGCAGTACTTC	TRBV28	TRBJ2-7	.	.
CSGAGSNYEQYF	TGCAGCGGAGCGGGATCCAACTACGAGCAGTACTTC	TRBV29-1	TRBJ2-7	TRBD2	few
CASSQDGQILNEQFF	TGCGCCAGCAGCCAAGATGGGCAGATCCTCAATGAGCAGTTCTTC	TRBV4-3	TRBJ2-1	.	few
CASSEGETRSYEQYF	TGTGCCAGCAGCGAGGGGGAAACCCGCTCCTACGAGCAGTACTTC	TRBV9	TRBJ2-7	.	.
CASSPGGPYEQYF	TGTGCCAGCAGTCCCGGGGGACCCTACGAGCAGTACTTC	TRBV6-5	TRBJ2-7	.	.
CASSLVQGSSYEQYF	TGTGCCAGCAGCTTGGTGCAGGGGAGCTCCTACGAGCAGTACTTC	TRBV5-4	TRBJ2-7	.	.
CASSQGTGEVREQFF	TGTGCCAGCAGCCAGGGGACAGGGGAGGTCCGTGAGCAGTTCTTC	TRBV7-6	TRBJ2-1	TRBD1	many
CSAYPVGDPADNEQFF	TGCAGTGCTTACCCGGTCGGGGATCCGGCCGACAATGAGCAGTTCTTC	TRBV20-1	TRBJ2-1	.	few
CASSLDNPYEQYF	TGTGCCAGCAGCTTGGACAACCCCTACGAGCAGTACTTC	TRBV5-6	TRBJ2-7	.	.
CASSRQSSYEQYF	TGTGCCAGCAGCCGCCAAAGCTCCTACGAGCAGTACTTC	TRBV11-1	TRBJ2-7	.	many
CASSAPGLATRNEQFF	TGTGCCAGCAGCGCGCCGGGACTAGCGACCAGGAATGAGCAGTTCTTC	TRBV9	TRBJ2-1	TRBD2	.
CASSLVTPGPQSTDTQYF	TGTGCCAGCAGCTTAGTAACGCCGGGCCCTCAATCCACAGATACGCAGTATTTT	TRBV7-2	TRBJ2-3	.	once
CASSLEGGSYEQYF	TGTGCCAGCAGCTTGGAAGGGGGCTCCTACGAGCAGTACTTC	TRBV5-6	TRBJ2-7	.	.
CSAREWASVHTDTQYF	TGCAGTGCTAGAGAATGGGCTAGCGTACACACAGATACGCAGTATTTT	TRBV20-1	TRBJ2-3	.	few
CASSSGQVDTEAFF	TGTGCCAGCAGCTCCGGACAGGTAGACACTGAAGCTTTCTTT	TRBV7-3	TRBJ1-1	TRBD1	.
CASSHGGGAMNTEAFF	TGCGCCAGCAGCCACGGTGGGGGGGCGATGAACACTGAAGCTTTCTTT	TRBV5-1	TRBJ1-1	.	.
CASSYPGQGVNEQFF	TGTGCCAGCAGTTATCCGGGACAGGGGGTCAATGAGCAGTTCTTC	TRBV6-5	TRBJ2-1	TRBD1	many
CASSLGGTPYNEQFF	TGTGCCAGCAGCTTAGGAGGGACACCCTACAATGAGCAGTTCTTC	TRBV7-9	TRBJ2-1	.	.
CSAHGGRGASYEQYF	TGCAGTGCCCATGGGGGGCGGGGGGCTTCCTACGAGCAGTACTTC	TRBV20-1	TRBJ2-7	TRBD2	few
CASSTYESALGYGYTF	TGTGCCAGCAGCACTTACGAGTCTGCCCTCGGCTATGGCTACACCTTC	TRBV27	TRBJ1-2	.	many
CASSLWRDRGTYEQYF	TGCGCCAGCAGCTTGTGGAGGGACAGAGGAACCTACGAGCAGTACTTC	TRBV5-1	TRBJ2-7	.	few
CASSPDGLAGETSNEQFF	TGTGCCAGCAGTCCGGATGGCCTAGCGGGAGAGACTAGTAATGAGCAGTTCTTC	TRBV28	TRBJ2-1	TRBD2	few
CASSPSRREVYNEQFF	TGCGCCAGCAGCCCTTCGAGGCGGGAGGTGTACAATGAGCAGTTCTTC	TRBV4-3	TRBJ2-1	TRBD2	many
CSVRDRGREGAYEQYF	TGCAGCGTCCGGGACAGGGGGCGTGAAGGGGCCTACGAGCAGTACTTC	TRBV29-1	TRBJ2-7	TRBD1	many
CASGQNSNQPQHF	TGTGCCAGCGGACAGAATAGCAATCAGCCCCAGCATTTT	TRBV9	TRBJ1-5	.	many
CASSVGYWFF	TGTGCCAGCAGTGTGGGTTATTGGTTCTTC	TRBV2	TRBJ2-1	.	.
CASSPSHEQYF	TGTGCCAGCAGTCCATCTCACGAGCAGTACTTC	TRBV12-3/TRBV12-4	TRBJ2-7	.	many
CASSSSWTYEQYF	TGTGCCAGCAGCTCCAGCTGGACGTACGAGCAGTACTTC	TRBV5-4	TRBJ2-7	.	few
CSAPYGRAYNEQFF	TGCAGTGCCCCCTATGGGAGGGCGTACAATGAGCAGTTCTTC	TRBV20-1	TRBJ2-1	TRBD2	.
CSASSSGSTNEQYF	TGCAGTGCTAGCTCCAGCGGGAGCACTAACGAGCAGTACTTC	TRBV20-1	TRBJ2-7	TRBD2	many
CASSPRPYNEQFF	TGTGCCAGCAGCCCCCGGCCCTACAATGAGCAGTTCTTC	TRBV9	TRBJ2-1	.	.